This record covers a single T cell receptor (beta chain). The study sequenced TCR beta in blood CD8+ and CD4+ T cells. FACS enriched CD8+ TEMRA cells, while bulk CD8+ and CD4+ were negatively isolated. The record originates from a study of CD8 T cells in Susac syndrome. Germline assignment: CDR1 DFQATT and CDR2 SNEGSKA (reference sequence). Trimming cost V 6 bases and J 1 base, with 7 bases left between them. The CDR3 covers 12 residues. The RNA, roughly 0.45 to 1 ug, was put through reverse transcription using random hexamers. TCRdb re-analysed the immunoSEQ multiplex PCR reads in MiXCR, keeping a single row per CDR3 protein. The sample consists of over 120,000 distinct CDR3 sequences, approximately 94% of them appearing once.

The chain carries TRBV20-1 and TRBJ2-4; D gene ambiguous. This sequence originates from a human donor in good health. The source material was CD4+ T cells from PBMCs. The CDR3 sequence: CSAASAKNIQYF. The CDR3 bases are TGCAGTGCGGCTTCGGCCAAAAACATTCAGTACTTC.